Below, 20 T cell receptor beta chains from the same sample are listed, as sequenced in a study of OX40 agonist ivuxolimab in advanced cancers. The table came from immunoSEQ multiplex PCR; TCRdb's copy has only in-frame clones and leaves some out. The repertoire consists of fewer than 100,000 clones, with under 85% occurring once and the leading ten covering roughly 0.44%. Here the sequenced sample was CD4+ or CD8+ T cells sorted from blood, taken in a trial of the OX40 agonist ivuxolimab. The receptor set was obtained from an adult with an advanced solid tumor such as melanoma, head and neck, liver or kidney cancer.

V is TRBV7-9 and J is TRBJ1-4; no reliable D call. CDR3 length equals 15 residues. Trimming shortened V by 7 bases and J by 0 bases, and 12 bases separated the two germline ends. Germline V lookup: CDR1 SEHNR, CDR2 FQNEAQ (reference sequence). The CDR3 here is CASNLLGTTNEKLFF. The CDR3 DNA reads as TGTGCCAGCAACCTTCTTGGCACAACTAATGAAAAACTGTTTTTT.

This sequence joins TRBV9 and TRBJ2-1; TRBD2 matches 11 bases. J gave up 7 bases and V 1 base, and 1 base lay outside the gene matches. This CDR3 comprises 14 residues. Germline lookup yields CDR1 SGDLS and CDR2 YYNGEE. CDR3 in amino acids: CASSVIAGGNEQFF. The CDR3 DNA reads TGTGCCAGCAGCGTAATAGCGGGAGGGAATGAGCAGTTCTTC.

The chain couples TRBV7-2 to TRBJ2-7; D is perhaps TRBD1 or TRBD2 (5 bases each). The CDR3 has 15 amino acids. Trimming removed 2 bases from V and 4 bases from J, with 15 bases in between. Germline V gives CDR1 SGHTA, CDR2 FQGNSA. CDR3 sequence (DNA): TGTGCCAGCAGCTTAAGGGGAGTCACCGCGTACGAGCAGTACTTC. Its translation: CASSLRGVTAYEQYF.

This clone showed up just a few times. The rearrangement links TRBV9 to TRBJ2-5; possible D gene TRBD1, 5 bases. V gave up 1 base and J gave up 4 bases, with 8 bases separating them. The germline V gene has CDR1 SGDLS and CDR2 YYNGEE. The length of the CDR3 is 13 residues. CDR3 in amino acids: CASSVLGAETQYF. The CDR3 bases are TGTGCCAGCAGCGTACTTGGGGCAGAGACCCAGTACTTC.

There are a few counts of this clone. J is TRBJ2-7 and V is TRBV27; 9 bases match TRBD2. Germline CDR1 MNHEY, CDR2 SMNVEV (reference sequence). The trim removed 2 bases at V and 5 bases at J, leaving 4 bases unmatched. The CDR3 is 14 residues long. DNA of the CDR3: TGTGCCAGCAGTTTAGCGGGAGGGCCCAACGAGCAGTACTTC. Its translation is CASSLAGGPNEQYF.

The chain's CDR3 is CASRPDSSFNYGYTF. Here the CDR3 DNA reads TGTGCCAGCAGGCCCGACAGTTCTTTTAACTATGGCTACACCTTC. The chain has TRBV28 and TRBJ1-2, with D perhaps TRBD1 (5 bases). The CDR3 is made up of 15 amino acids. CDR1 is MDHEN, CDR2 SYDVKM, per germline. The ends were cut back, 6 bases at V and 1 base at J, with 15 bases in the middle.

The V call is TRBV13, the J call TRBJ2-1; D remains ambiguous. The CDR3 runs to 13 residues. The ends were cut back, 0 bases at V and 9 bases at J, with 9 bases in the middle. CDR1 is PRHDT, CDR2 FYEKMQ, per germline (reference sequence). As DNA, the CDR3 is TGTGCCAGCAGCTTAGGGGGTTCCAGTGAGCAGTTCTTC. Protein: CASSLGGSSEQFF.

This clone was found once. The chain uses TRBV7-2 and TRBJ2-3; D is uncertain. The CDR3 is 12 amino acids. Germline loops: CDR1 SGHTA, CDR2 FQGNSA. Deletions cut 5 bases from V and 6 bases from J, with 9 bases between. CDR3 coding DNA: TGTGCCAGCAGCCCGAGTGGGGATACGCAGTATTTT. Its translation: CASSPSGDTQYF.

The gene calls are TRBV10-1 and TRBJ2-7; 9 bases match TRBD1. This CDR3 contains 15 residues. The germline V gene has CDR1 WNHNN and CDR2 SYGVQD (reference sequence). V lost 5 bases, J lost 3 bases, and 8 bases stayed unmatched. CDR3 sequence reads: CASSTPHRGLYEQYF. The CDR3, as DNA: TGCGCCAGCAGTACGCCCCACAGGGGGCTCTACGAGCAGTACTTC.

The CDR3 DNA sequence: TGTGCCAGCAGCTTAAAGACCCAGGGGTATACTGAAGCTTTCTTT. This codes for CASSLKTQGYTEAFF. The rearrangement joins TRBV7-2 to TRBJ1-1, with D possibly TRBD1 on 6 matching bases. Trimming cost V 2 bases and J 5 bases, with 15 bases left between them. The length of the CDR3 is 15 residues. Germline CDR1 and CDR2: SGHTA and FQGNSA.

This clone was detected only once. This sequence joins TRBV25-1 and TRBJ1-4; 9 nucleotides agree with TRBD1. The CDR3 length is 14 residues. The V gene's germline CDR1 is MGHDK and CDR2 SYGVNS. With V trimmed by 4 bases and J by 6 bases, 3 bases remained unmatched. The CDR3 sequence: CASSADRGYEKLFF. The CDR3 coding sequence is TGTGCCAGCAGTGCCGACAGGGGGTATGAAAAACTGTTTTTT.

The chain uses TRBV4-1 and TRBJ2-2; 9 bases match TRBD1. Germline CDR1 and CDR2: MGHRA and YSYEKL. The V and J ends lost 7 bases and 4 bases, in that order; junction bases with no gene match: 4. The length of the CDR3 is 14 residues. This chain's CDR3 is CASMGQGGTGELFF. In DNA form, the CDR3 reads TGCGCCAGCATGGGACAGGGCGGCACCGGGGAGCTGTTTTTT.

CDR3 sequence (DNA): TGTGCCAGTAGTTCAACCCGCGCAGGGCCCCAGCATTTT. It codes for CASSSTRAGPQHF. This chain connects TRBV19 to TRBJ1-5; the D is unclear. This CDR3 region has 13 residues. Trimming pared 5 bases from V and 9 bases from J, leaving 14 bases between. Germline CDR1 is LNHDA and CDR2 is SQIVND (reference sequence).

The gene calls are TRBV29-1 and TRBJ1-2; 7 positions agree with TRBD1. The CDR3 is 12 residues long. The V and J ends lost 5 bases and 2 bases, in that order; junction bases with no gene match: 2. Germline V gene sequence: CDR1 SQVTM, CDR2 ANQGSEA. CDR3 DNA: TGCAGCGTTCGGGACAGAAACTATGGCTACACCTTC. Its translation: CSVRDRNYGYTF. The whole variable domain, remainder taken from reference TRBV29-1 and TRBJ1-2, is SAVISQKPSRDICQRGTSLTIQCQVDSQVTMMFWYRQQPGQSLTLIATANQGSEATYESGFVIDKFPISRPNLTFSTLTVSNMSPEDSSIYLCSVRDRNYGYTFGSGTRLTVV.

The gene calls are TRBV6-1 and TRBJ2-2; the match to TRBD1 covers 10 bases. Germline lookup yields CDR1 MNHNS and CDR2 SASEGT. With 4 bases clipped from V and 3 bases from J, the junction kept 5 bases outside the gene matches. The CDR3 has 16 residues. The DNA for the CDR3 is TGTGCCAGCAGTGCAAAGACAGGGGGCTACACCGGGGAGCTGTTTTTT. Protein sequence: CASSAKTGGYTGELFF.

The chain uses TRBV7-2 and TRBJ2-1, with D perhaps TRBD2 (5 bases). The CDR3 is made up of 16 amino acids. Germline V CDR1 and CDR2: SGHTA, FQGNSA. V gave up 1 base and J gave up 5 bases, with 15 bases separating them. CDR3 coding DNA: TGTGCCAGCAGCTTAGTTTTTGGGAGCGGCAACAATGAGCAGTTCTTC. This codes for CASSLVFGSGNNEQFF.

J is TRBJ2-1 and V is TRBV11-3; 8 bases map to TRBD2. CDR3 length equals 14 residues. The germline CDR1 and CDR2 sequences are SGHNT and YENEEA. Trimming cost V 5 bases and J 7 bases; bases outside gene matches: 7. In DNA, the CDR3 is TGTGCCAGCAGCGGGGCTAGCGGGCCGAATGAGCAGTTCTTC. It is translated as CASSGASGPNEQFF.

The chain carries TRBV29-1 and TRBJ1-1; D remains unclear. The CDR3 has 14 residues. Germline CDR1 SQVTM, CDR2 ANQGSEA. V lost 4 bases to trimming and J lost 0 bases, with 12 bases between them. CDR3 in DNA: TGCAGCGTTGTCCAGATAAACATGAACACTGAAGCTTTCTTT. Amino acid sequence: CSVVQINMNTEAFF.

The rearrangement joins TRBV2 to TRBJ2-1; TRBD2 matches 7 bases. V shed 6 bases, J shed 3 bases, and the junction held 23 bases outside the gene matches. The CDR3 is 20 amino acids. From germline, CDR1 is SNHLY and CDR2 FYNNEI. The CDR3 coding sequence is TGTGCCAGCAGCCCCCCAACTGGCGCGGGAGTCGCGTCGGGCTACAATGAGCAGTTCTTC. This sequence encodes CASSPPTGAGVASGYNEQFF.

This clone has only one observation. The gene calls are TRBV10-3 and TRBJ2-7; TRBD2 matches at 14 bases. This CDR3 spans 16 amino acids. After removal of 3 bases from V and 4 bases from J, the junction contained 5 bases not matched to a gene. Germline V gives CDR1 ENHRY, CDR2 SYGVKD. The CDR3 is CAISDGTSGRNYEQYF. DNA for the CDR3: TGTGCCATCAGTGATGGGACTAGCGGGAGAAATTACGAGCAGTACTTC.